This note documents a single T cell receptor (beta chain) sequence. The antigen is undetermined. These data are taken from a study of shared clonotypes between healthy human individuals. Study information: Used for every donor were three CD4 naive, three CD4 memory, two CD8 naive and one CD8 memory plate.

Broader study findings: Generation probabilities were higher for clonotypes shared across all four sorted-subset donors than for unshared ones. Naive CD4 clonotype sharing across a few donors was 4% to 5.5%.

Researchers partitioned CD4+ cells into CD45RA+ naive and CD45RA-negative memory subsets. Trimming removed 4 bases at V and 1 base at J, with 20 bases between. The germline CDR1 and CDR2 sequences are SGHNT and YYREEE (reference sequence). This CDR3 spans 17 amino acids. Only in-frame clones appear in the TCRdb table, and some are missing; sequencing was by immunoSEQ multiplex PCR. The sample contains about 2.3 million clones, just over 90% of which appear only once. The sample was naive CD4+ T cells from PBMCs. Documented subset: CD45RA+ positively selected. This receptor was identified in a man younger than 30 in good health. Some clones in this sample may be carry-over from other donors' samples. The gene calls are TRBV5-4 and TRBJ1-2; D is possibly TRBD1 (5 bases). The CDR3 reads CASSRGTASWSNYGYTF. The CDR3 bases are TGTGCCAGCAGCCGAGGGACCGCCAGCTGGAGTAACTATGGCTACACCTTC.